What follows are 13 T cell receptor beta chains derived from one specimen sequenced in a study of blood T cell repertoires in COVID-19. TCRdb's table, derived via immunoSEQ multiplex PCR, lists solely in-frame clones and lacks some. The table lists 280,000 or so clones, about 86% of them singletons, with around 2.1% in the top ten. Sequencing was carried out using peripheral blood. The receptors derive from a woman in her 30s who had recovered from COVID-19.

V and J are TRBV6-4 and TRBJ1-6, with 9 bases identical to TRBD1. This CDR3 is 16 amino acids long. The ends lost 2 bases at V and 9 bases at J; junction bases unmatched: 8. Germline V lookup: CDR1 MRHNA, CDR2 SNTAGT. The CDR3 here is CASSDTDRGSVSPLHF. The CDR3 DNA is TGTGCCAGCAGTGACACGGACAGGGGATCGGTTTCACCCCTCCACTTT.

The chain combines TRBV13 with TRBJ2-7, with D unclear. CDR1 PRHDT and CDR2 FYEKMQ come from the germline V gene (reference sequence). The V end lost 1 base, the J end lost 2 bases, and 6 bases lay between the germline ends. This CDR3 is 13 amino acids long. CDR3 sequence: CASSLDSTYEQYF. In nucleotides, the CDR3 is TGTGCCAGCAGCTTAGACAGTACCTACGAGCAGTACTTC. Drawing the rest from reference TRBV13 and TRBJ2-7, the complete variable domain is AAGVIQSPRHLIKEKRETATLKCYPIPRHDTVYWYQQGPGQDPQFLISFYEKMQSDKGSIPDRFSAQQFSDYHSELNMSSLELGDSALYFCASSLDSTYEQYFGPGTRLTVT.

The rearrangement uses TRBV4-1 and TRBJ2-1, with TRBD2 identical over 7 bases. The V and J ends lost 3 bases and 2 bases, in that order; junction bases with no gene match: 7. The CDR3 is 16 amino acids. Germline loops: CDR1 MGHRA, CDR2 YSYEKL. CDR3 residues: CASSQLLADPYNEQFF. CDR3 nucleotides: TGCGCCAGCAGCCAGCTCCTAGCGGACCCCTACAATGAGCAGTTCTTC.

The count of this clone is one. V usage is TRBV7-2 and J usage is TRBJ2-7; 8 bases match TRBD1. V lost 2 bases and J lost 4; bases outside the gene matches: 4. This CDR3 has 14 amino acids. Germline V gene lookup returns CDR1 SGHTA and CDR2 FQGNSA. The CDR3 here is CASSLSGGVYEQYF. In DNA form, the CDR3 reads TGTGCCAGCAGCTTATCAGGGGGCGTTTACGAGCAGTACTTC.

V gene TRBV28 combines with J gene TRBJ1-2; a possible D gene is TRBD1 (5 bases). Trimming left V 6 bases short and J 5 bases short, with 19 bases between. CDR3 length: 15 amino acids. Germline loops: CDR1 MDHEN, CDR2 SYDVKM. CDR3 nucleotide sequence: TGTGCCAGCAGCGAACCAGGGCAGGCGATATATGGCTACACCTTC. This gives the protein CASSEPGQAIYGYTF.

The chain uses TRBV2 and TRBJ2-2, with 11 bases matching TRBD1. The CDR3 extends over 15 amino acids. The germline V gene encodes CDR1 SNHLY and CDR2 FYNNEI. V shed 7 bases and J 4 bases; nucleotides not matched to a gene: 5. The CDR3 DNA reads TGTGCCAGCAAGGGGGGGACAGGGGGCACCGGGGAGCTGTTTTTT. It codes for CASKGGTGGTGELFF.

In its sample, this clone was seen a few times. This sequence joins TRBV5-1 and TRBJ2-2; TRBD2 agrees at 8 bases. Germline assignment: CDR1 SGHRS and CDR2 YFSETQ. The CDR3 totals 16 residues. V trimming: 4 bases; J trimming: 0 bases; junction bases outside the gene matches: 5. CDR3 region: CASSMVGLANTGELFF. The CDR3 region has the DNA TGCGCCAGCAGCATGGTGGGACTAGCGAACACCGGGGAGCTGTTTTTT.

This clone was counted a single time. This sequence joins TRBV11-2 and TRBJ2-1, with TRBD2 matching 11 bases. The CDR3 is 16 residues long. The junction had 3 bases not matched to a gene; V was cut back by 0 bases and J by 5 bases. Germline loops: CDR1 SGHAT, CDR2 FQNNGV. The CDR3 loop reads CASSLDVSGRDNEQFF. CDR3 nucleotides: TGTGCCAGCAGCTTAGATGTTAGCGGGAGGGACAATGAGCAGTTCTTC.

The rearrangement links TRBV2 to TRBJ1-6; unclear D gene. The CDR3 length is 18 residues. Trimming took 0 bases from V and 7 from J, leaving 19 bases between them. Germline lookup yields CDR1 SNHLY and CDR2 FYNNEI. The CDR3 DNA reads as TGTGCCAGCAGTGAAGCGCTTTTTACGTCGACACCCAATTCACCCCTCCACTTT. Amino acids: CASSEALFTSTPNSPLHF.

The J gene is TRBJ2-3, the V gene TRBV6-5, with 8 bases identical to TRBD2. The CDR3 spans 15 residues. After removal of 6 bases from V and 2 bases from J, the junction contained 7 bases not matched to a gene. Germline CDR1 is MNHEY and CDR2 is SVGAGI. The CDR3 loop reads CASRVEREYTDTQYF. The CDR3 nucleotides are TGTGCCAGCAGAGTGGAGCGGGAGTACACAGATACGCAGTATTTT.

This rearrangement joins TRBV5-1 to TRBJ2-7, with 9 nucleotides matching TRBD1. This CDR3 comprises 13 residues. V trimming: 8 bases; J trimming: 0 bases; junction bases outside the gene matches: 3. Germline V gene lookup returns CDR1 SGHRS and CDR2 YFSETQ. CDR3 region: CASGQGSSYEQYF. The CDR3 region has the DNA TGCGCCAGTGGACAGGGGAGCTCCTACGAGCAGTACTTC.

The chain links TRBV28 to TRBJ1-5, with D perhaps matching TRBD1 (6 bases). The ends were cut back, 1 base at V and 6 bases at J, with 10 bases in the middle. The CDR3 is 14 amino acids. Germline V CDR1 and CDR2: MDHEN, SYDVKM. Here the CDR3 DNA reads TGTGCCAGCAGTTTATCGTGGGGGCTTCAGCCCCAGCATTTT. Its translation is CASSLSWGLQPQHF.

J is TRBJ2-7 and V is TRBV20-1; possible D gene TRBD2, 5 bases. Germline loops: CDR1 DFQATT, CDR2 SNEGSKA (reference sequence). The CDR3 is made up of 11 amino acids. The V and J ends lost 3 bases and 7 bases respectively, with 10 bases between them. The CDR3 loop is CSASRTGEQYF. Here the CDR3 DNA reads TGCAGTGCTAGCCGGACGGGGGAGCAGTACTTC.